These 24 T cell receptor beta chains originate from one sample sequenced in a study of blood T cell repertoires in COVID-19 (dated by TCRdb to 2020 to 2021). Receptor amplification or capture employed the immunoSEQ multiplex PCR assay. TCRdb's version of the immuneACCESS table is confined to in-frame rearrangements and falls short of the full clone set. An unresolved V gene accounts for under half of the shortfall where checked; the remainder is of unknown origin. This sample is represented by just over 350,000 clones; around 88% of them were singletons. About 7% of the sample rests with the top ten. Sequences were obtained from peripheral blood. These receptors originate from a woman aged 55-69 years with COVID-19, enrolled during active disease.

J is TRBJ1-1 and V is TRBV7-2; D is perhaps TRBD1 (6 bases). The CDR3 is 13 residues long. The germline gives CDR1 SGHTA, CDR2 FQGNSA. V dropped 3 bases and J dropped 5 bases, with 10 bases sitting between them. CDR3 sequence (DNA): TGTGCCAGCAGCTTTGGGACAAGAACTGAAGCTTTCTTT. It encodes CASSFGTRTEAFF. Complete variable domain (other parts from reference TRBV7-2 and TRBJ1-1): GAGVSQSPSNKVTEKGKDVELRCDPISGHTALYWYRQSLGQGLEFLIYFQGNSAPDKSGLPSDRFSAERTGGSVSTLTIQRTQQEDSAVYLCASSFGTRTEAFFGQGTRLTVV.

The chain links TRBV7-9 to TRBJ2-3; TRBD2 aligns across 11 bases. The junction had 5 bases not matched to a gene; V was cut back by 3 bases and J by 0 bases. CDR1 and CDR2 from the germline V gene are SEHNR and FQNEAQ (reference sequence). The CDR3 is 17 residues long. This CDR3 is CASSFSLAGGSTDTQYF. The CDR3 nucleotides are TGTGCCAGCAGCTTTAGCCTAGCGGGGGGAAGCACAGATACGCAGTATTTT.

The chain joins TRBV15 to TRBJ2-1; TRBD1 matches 10 bases. Germline V gene sequence: CDR1 LNHNV, CDR2 YYDKDF (reference sequence). The CDR3 sequence is 17 residues long. V shed 8 bases, J shed 8 bases, and the junction held 18 bases outside the gene matches. The CDR3 DNA reads TGTGCCACCGATCCCTTCCCAGCGAGGACAGGGGGGGATGAGCAGTTCTTC. This sequence encodes CATDPFPARTGGDEQFF.

The chain carries TRBV13 and TRBJ1-6; tentative D call: TRBD1 (5 bases). V lost 0 bases and J 7 bases, leaving 13 bases between the germline ends. CDR1 and CDR2 from the germline V gene are PRHDT and FYEKMQ (reference sequence). The CDR3 covers 16 residues. Here the CDR3 DNA reads TGTGCCAGCAGCTTAGGCGGCAGGGTAGGGAATTCACCCCTCCACTTT. This codes for CASSLGGRVGNSPLHF. Variable domain in full (rest from reference TRBV13 and TRBJ1-6): AAGVIQSPRHLIKEKRETATLKCYPIPRHDTVYWYQQGPGQDPQFLISFYEKMQSDKGSIPDRFSAQQFSDYHSELNMSSLELGDSALYFCASSLGGRVGNSPLHFGNGTRLTVT.

The V and J genes are TRBV6-2 or TRBV6-3 and TRBJ1-2; D not certain. The V and J ends lost 2 bases and 8 bases respectively, with 15 bases between them. This CDR3 comprises 14 residues. The germline gives CDR1 MNHEY, CDR2 SVGEGT. CDR3 in DNA: TGTGCCAGCAGTTACGTTTCTGGGGAGCGAGGCTACACCTTC. Translation gives CASSYVSGERGYTF.

The chain links TRBV3-1 (or the pseudogene TRBV3-2) to TRBJ2-2; D gene unclear. V gave up 1 base and J gave up 5 bases, with 20 bases separating them. The V gene's germline CDR1 is LGHDT and CDR2 YNNKEL (reference sequence). CDR3 length: 18 residues. DNA for the CDR3: TGTGCCAGCAGCCAAGGGGTGGTCGGCGAAATGAGGACCGGGGAGCTGTTTTTT. Translation: CASSQGVVGEMRTGELFF.

The chain uses TRBV7-2 and TRBJ2-2, with TRBD2 matching 8 bases. J was trimmed by 0 bases and V by 5 bases; bases with no gene match: 2. Per the germline V gene, CDR1 is SGHTA and CDR2 is FQGNSA. CDR3 length: 15 residues. Here the CDR3 DNA reads TGTGCCAGCAGCAAGCGGGGGACGAACACCGGGGAGCTGTTTTTT. It is translated as CASSKRGTNTGELFF.

V and J are TRBV11-2 and TRBJ1-4; TRBD1 agrees at 9 bases. The trim removed 2 bases at V and 7 bases at J, leaving 8 bases unmatched. This CDR3 has 16 residues. Germline V gives CDR1 SGHAT, CDR2 FQNNGV. CDR3 sequence reads: CASSLNRGRSFEKLFF. CDR3 sequence (DNA): TGTGCCAGCAGCTTAAACAGGGGGCGAAGTTTTGAAAAACTGTTTTTT. Using reference TRBV11-2 and TRBJ1-4 for the parts outside the CDR3, the full variable domain is EAGVAQSPRYKIIEKRQSVAFWCNPISGHATLYWYQQILGQGPKLLIQFQNNGVVDDSQLPKDRFSAERLKGVDSTLKIQPAKLEDSAVYLCASSLNRGRSFEKLFFGSGTQLSVL.

The rearrangement joins TRBV4-1 to TRBJ1-1, with TRBD1 matching over 8 bases. The CDR3 is 13 amino acids. CDR1 and CDR2 (germline): MGHRA, YSYEKL. V trimming: 1 base; J trimming: 5 bases; junction bases outside the gene matches: 0. Here the CDR3 reads CASSQGTGTEAFF. The CDR3 DNA sequence: TGCGCCAGCAGCCAAGGGACAGGGACTGAAGCTTTCTTT.

The CDR3 DNA follows: TGCGCCAGCAGGACACCGGGACTTGTGTACGAGCAGTACTTC. Its translation is CASRTPGLVYEQYF. The chain is built from TRBV10-2 and TRBJ2-7; weak D call: TRBD2 (6 bases). CDR3 size: 14 residues. Trimming removed 6 bases from V and 4 bases from J, with 16 bases in between. Germline V gene sequence: CDR1 WSHSY, CDR2 SAAADI.

The chain couples TRBV9 to TRBJ2-7; possibly TRBD2 for D (6 bases). The CDR3 sequence is 17 residues long. Germline CDR1 and CDR2: SGDLS and YYNGEE. Trimming took 0 bases from V and 3 from J, leaving 19 bases between them. The CDR3 coding sequence is TGTGCCAGCAGCGTAGGGGTCGGCAGGCCAGCGGGCTACGAGCAGTACTTC. This sequence encodes CASSVGVGRPAGYEQYF.

The J gene is TRBJ2-7, the V gene TRBV7-2, with 11 nucleotides matching TRBD2. CDR1 is SGHTA and CDR2 is FQGNSA in the germline V gene. Trimming removed 1 base from V and 2 bases from J; junction bases left unmatched: 1. This CDR3 is built from 15 residues. The CDR3 sequence is CASSLGLAGTYEQYF. Written as DNA, the CDR3 is TGTGCCAGCAGCTTAGGACTAGCGGGAACCTACGAGCAGTACTTC. Supplemented by reference TRBV7-2 and TRBJ2-7, the full variable domain reads GAGVSQSPSNKVTEKGKDVELRCDPISGHTALYWYRQSLGQGLEFLIYFQGNSAPDKSGLPSDRFSAERTGGSVSTLTIQRTQQEDSAVYLCASSLGLAGTYEQYFGPGTRLTVT.

V gene TRBV9 combines with J gene TRBJ1-5, with 7 bases identical to TRBD1. Germline assignment: CDR1 SGDLS and CDR2 YYNGEE. This CDR3 comprises 14 residues. V was pared by 4 bases and J by 8 bases, with 9 bases of the junction left unmatched. In DNA form, the CDR3 reads TGTGCCAGCAGCCGGGACAGTTATCAAGAGCCCCAGCATTTT. Translating gives CASSRDSYQEPQHF. Looking up the rest from reference TRBV9 and TRBJ1-5 gives the full variable domain: DSGVTQTPKHLITATGQRVTLRCSPRSGDLSVYWYQQSLDQGLQFLIQYYNGEERAKGNILERFSAQQFPDLHSELNLSSLELGDSALYFCASSRDSYQEPQHFGDGTRLSIL.

The V call is TRBV10-3, the J call TRBJ2-7; TRBD1 matches 7 bases. The V gene's germline CDR1 is ENHRY and CDR2 SYGVKD. The J segment lost 0 bases and the V segment lost 6 bases, leaving 5 bases of the junction unmatched. CDR3 length equals 14 residues. CDR3 DNA: TGTGCCATCAGATTAACAGGGGACTCCTACGAGCAGTACTTC. Its translation is CAIRLTGDSYEQYF.

J is TRBJ2-5 and V is TRBV9; 7 bases agree with TRBD2. Germline CDR1 reads SGDLS; CDR2 reads YYNGEE. V dropped 1 base and J dropped 1; count of bases not matched to a gene: 4. The CDR3 runs to 15 residues. CDR3 DNA sequence: TGTGCCAGCAGCGTAACTAGCGTGATCCAAGAGACCCAGTACTTC. Its protein is CASSVTSVIQETQYF.

This chain connects TRBV5-1 to TRBJ1-4, with TRBD1 identical over 8 bases. The CDR3 runs 14 residues. CDR1 is SGHRS and CDR2 is YFSETQ in the germline V gene. J gave up 6 bases and V 3 bases, and 4 bases lay outside the gene matches. In nucleotides, the CDR3 is TGCGCCAGCAGCTCCGGACAGGGAGATGAAAAACTGTTTTTT. Its translation is CASSSGQGDEKLFF.

This chain uses TRBV9 with TRBJ2-7, with D tentatively TRBD2 (5 bases). The CDR3 sequence is 16 residues long. The germline V and J ends were trimmed by 3 bases and 6 bases, with 22 bases remaining between them. Germline V lookup: CDR1 SGDLS, CDR2 YYNGEE. The CDR3 nucleotides are TGTGCCAGCAGCGGGCCCATAGGAAGGGAGACGGGCGAGCAGTACTTC. As protein: CASSGPIGRETGEQYF.

This chain connects TRBV7-2 to TRBJ2-3; 12 bases line up with TRBD1. The CDR3 runs to 17 residues. CDR1 is SGHTA, CDR2 FQGNSA, per germline. Unmatched junction bases numbered 11, after V lost 5 bases and J lost 5 bases. In DNA, the CDR3 is TGTGCCAGCAGCATCTTACCGGGACAGGGGGCGAAAGATACGCAGTATTTT. Translation gives CASSILPGQGAKDTQYF.

This clone was seen a handful of times. J is TRBJ1-4 and V is TRBV21-1; TRBD1 reflects the table's D call only, with no check against the DNA. TRBV21-1 is tagged as a pseudogene. The CDR3 consists of 14 residues. The CDR3 bases are TGTGCCAGCAGCAAGACAGGGGTGGCTGAAAAACTGTTTTTT. Amino acid sequence: CASSKTGVAEKLFF.

CDR3 in DNA: TGTGCCAGCAGTTACGGTTCTAGCGGGGACCACGAGCAGTACTTC. The encoded protein is CASSYGSSGDHEQYF. This rearrangement joins TRBV6-2 or TRBV6-3 to TRBJ2-7; 9 bases are shared with TRBD2. CDR3 length: 15 amino acids. The germline gives CDR1 MNHEY, CDR2 SVGEGT. After removal of 2 bases from V and 5 bases from J, the junction contained 7 bases not matched to a gene.

This clone was counted a single time. V usage is TRBV7-8 and J usage is TRBJ2-7; TRBD1 aligns across 8 bases. Trimming at V came to 5 bases and at J to 1 base, leaving 7 bases not matched to a gene. This CDR3 spans 15 amino acids. Germline CDR1 reads SGHVS; CDR2 reads FQNEAQ. CDR3: CASSKTGGRSYEQYF. CDR3 nucleotides: TGTGCCAGCAGCAAAACAGGGGGTCGTTCCTACGAGCAGTACTTC.

The rearrangement uses TRBV30 and TRBJ2-7, with 12 bases identical to TRBD2. V trimming: 2 bases; J trimming: 7 bases; junction bases outside the gene matches: 9. CDR3 length: 15 amino acids. Germline loops: CDR1 GTSNPN, CDR2 SVGIG (reference sequence). Here the CDR3 DNA reads TGTGCCTGGAGTTCCCTAGCGGGGGGGCTTTGGGAGCAGTACTTC. It is translated as CAWSSLAGGLWEQYF.

The chain recombines TRBV2 with TRBJ1-1; 8 bases align to TRBD1. Unmatched junction bases numbered 5, after V lost 4 bases and J lost 1 base. Germline V gene lookup returns CDR1 SNHLY and CDR2 FYNNEI. CDR3 size: 15 residues. CDR3 sequence: CASSGLRGRNTEAFF. DNA of the CDR3: TGTGCCAGCAGTGGCCTCAGGGGGCGGAACACTGAAGCTTTCTTT.

The rearrangement joins TRBV4-3 to TRBJ2-1, with a tentative D call TRBD2 (6 bases). The CDR3 consists of 16 residues. V dropped 0 bases and J dropped 3 bases, with 12 bases sitting between them. CDR1 LGHNA and CDR2 YSLEER come from the germline V gene. The DNA for the CDR3 is TGCGCCAGCAGCCAAGACCCGGGGACTGTCTACAATGAGCAGTTCTTC. Residues: CASSQDPGTVYNEQFF.